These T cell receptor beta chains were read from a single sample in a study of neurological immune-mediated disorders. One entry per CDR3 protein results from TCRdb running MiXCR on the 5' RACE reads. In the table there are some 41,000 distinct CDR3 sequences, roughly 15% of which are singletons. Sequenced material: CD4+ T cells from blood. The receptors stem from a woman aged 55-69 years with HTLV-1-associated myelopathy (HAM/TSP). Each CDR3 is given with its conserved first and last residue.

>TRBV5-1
CASSSGRTGSLANYGYTF
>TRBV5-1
CASSYWTSTDTQYF
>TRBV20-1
CSATRTSGGADTQYF
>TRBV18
CASSPPTGRSYEQYF
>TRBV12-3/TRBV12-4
CASSLDGASYYEQYF
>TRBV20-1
CSAMTGGGQYF
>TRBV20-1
CSATVSPGQGTSPLHF
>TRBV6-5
CASSPSGGPMNTEAFF
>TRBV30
CAWSPGYGYTF
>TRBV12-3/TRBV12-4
CARSLRKGASYNEQFF
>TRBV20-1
CSARTGGLAFF
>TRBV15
CATSGQGYFGANVLTF
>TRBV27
CASSSYRGSDQYF
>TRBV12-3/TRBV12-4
CASSPATGGGEKLFF
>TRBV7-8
CASSLAGTYEQYF
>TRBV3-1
CASSHKAGPGHADTQYF
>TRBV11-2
CASSLRVGGYSYNEQFF
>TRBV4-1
CASSQEEGSEKLFF
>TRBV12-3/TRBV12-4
CASSFGTGVGEQYF
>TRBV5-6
CASSDRDSRSYEQYF
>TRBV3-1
CTSSQSYYVYTF
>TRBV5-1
CASSLGQGFGEQYF
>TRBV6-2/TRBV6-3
CASSYYPGQENYGYTF
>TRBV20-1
CSARGLAGGNERFF
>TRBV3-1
CASSQATGPHTDTQYF
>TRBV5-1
CASSLEGRISGNTIYF
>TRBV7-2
CASSPSRGARYEQYF
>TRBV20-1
CSARDPKLGMNTEAFF